This is a list of T cell receptor beta chains from one sample in a study of blood T cell repertoires in COVID-19. Only in-frame clones appear in the TCRdb table, and some are missing; sequencing was by immunoSEQ multiplex PCR. The sample holds about 280,000 clones, roughly 90% seen once. The sequenced sample consisted of PBMCs or T cells enriched from blood (not recorded which). Receptors were obtained from a woman in her sixties or seventies who had recovered from COVID-19. CDR3s include the opening cysteine and the closing phenylalanine or tryptophan. The D gene is left open where the match is weak. Clone size is given for some rows only: seen once, a few or many times, or a class if the clone is expanded.

size,J,V,D,DNA,CDR3
once,TRBJ2-2,TRBV27,TRBD2,TGTGCCAGCAGTCAGCGGCCGGGACTAGCGGGAGGGACGAACACCGGGGAGCTGTTTTTT,CASSQRPGLAGGTNTGELFF
-,TRBJ1-2,TRBV25-1,TRBD1,TGTGCCAGCAGTCAGGGACAGTTCTATGGCTACACCTTC,CASSQGQFYGYTF
-,TRBJ2-7,TRBV18,TRBD1,TGTGCCAGCTCACCGGGCCGGACAGGGGCTGGCGAGCAGTACTTC,CASSPGRTGAGEQYF
-,TRBJ1-1,TRBV7-6,-,TGTGCCAGCAGCTTAGGTAGCTTCACTGAAGCTTTCTTT,CASSLGSFTEAFF
few,TRBJ2-5,TRBV28,TRBD2,TGTGCCAGCAGTTTGACCTTTTTAGCGGGAGGGCCGGAGACCCAGTACTTC,CASSLTFLAGGPETQYF
once,TRBJ1-5,TRBV19,-,TGTGCCAGTAACCCTGGAGGCACCACTTATAGCAATCAGCCCCAGCATTTT,CASNPGGTTYSNQPQHF
few,TRBJ1-2,TRBV10-3,TRBD1,TGTGCCATCAGGGAGGTGACAGGGAATGGCTACACCTTC,CAIREVTGNGYTF
-,TRBJ2-1,TRBV7-6,TRBD1,TGTGCCAGCAGCCCTCTCGGACAGGGATACGAGCAGTTCTTC,CASSPLGQGYEQFF
-,TRBJ1-5,TRBV28,TRBD1,TGTGCCAGCAGTTGGGACAGGGGCAGCAATCAGCCCCAGCATTTT,CASSWDRGSNQPQHF
-,TRBJ2-2,TRBV9,TRBD1,TGTGCCAGCAGCCCCCGACAGGGTGGGTTCACCGGGGAGCTGTTTTTT,CASSPRQGGFTGELFF
once,TRBJ1-4,TRBV24-1,TRBD1,TGTGCCACCAGTGACCGACAGGGGTCTAATGAAAAACTGTTTTTT,CATSDRQGSNEKLFF
-,TRBJ1-6,TRBV4-1,-,TGCGCCAGCAGCCCACAGCCTTACAATTCACCCCTCCACTTT,CASSPQPYNSPLHF
-,TRBJ2-2,TRBV19,-,TGTGCCAGTAGTCGGGTACAACTGAACACCGGGGAGCTGTTTTTT,CASSRVQLNTGELFF
-,TRBJ1-2,TRBV3-1/TRBV3-2,TRBD1,TGTGCCAGCAGCCCATGGACAGGGCCCTATGGCTACACCTTC,CASSPWTGPYGYTF
-,TRBJ2-5,TRBV7-3,-,TGTGCCAGCAGCCCAGGGTGGGGAGAGACCCAGTACTTC,CASSPGWGETQYF
-,TRBJ1-5,TRBV30,-,TGTGCCTGGAGTGGGGGGGGGCGTAGCAATCAGCCCCAGCATTTT,CAWSGGGRSNQPQHF
once,TRBJ1-1,TRBV3-1/TRBV3-2,-,TGTGCCAGCAGCCCCGGACAAGACACTGAAGCTTTCTTT,CASSPGQDTEAFF
-,TRBJ2-7,TRBV27,-,TGTGCCAGCAGTTTATCGGGGGACAACTCCTACGAGCAGTACTTC,CASSLSGDNSYEQYF
-,TRBJ1-2,TRBV6-5,TRBD1,TGTGCCAGCAGTTACTGGGACAGAGGCTATGGCTACACCTTC,CASSYWDRGYGYTF
-,TRBJ2-7,TRBV2,TRBD1,TGTGCCAGCAGTGAACAGGGGGCCGAGCAGTACTTC,CASSEQGAEQYF
-,TRBJ1-1,TRBV12-3/TRBV12-4,-,TGTGCCAGCAAACCGGGCACTGAAGCTTTCTTT,CASKPGTEAFF
-,TRBJ1-2,TRBV18,TRBD1,TGTGCCAGCTCATCGGGACAGGGACGGCGTGGCTACACCTTC,CASSSGQGRRGYTF
-,TRBJ2-2,TRBV4-1,-,TGCGCCAGCAGCCCCATAGGACTTATCACCGGGGAGCTGTTTTTT,CASSPIGLITGELFF
-,TRBJ1-6,TRBV5-4,TRBD1,TGTGCCAGCAGAAACGACAGGGATTCACCCCTCCACTTT,CASRNDRDSPLHF
-,TRBJ2-1,TRBV3-1/TRBV3-2,TRBD2,TGTGCCAGCAGCCAAGACTTAGCGGGAGTGGAGCAGTTCTTC,CASSQDLAGVEQFF
-,TRBJ1-2,TRBV5-1,TRBD1,TGCGCCAGCAGCTTGTGGGACAGGATGGATGGCTACACCTTC,CASSLWDRMDGYTF
-,TRBJ2-5,TRBV5-1,TRBD1,TGCGCCAGCAGCTTGGCCGGACAGGGGACAGCACCTGAGACCCAGTACTTC,CASSLAGQGTAPETQYF
-,TRBJ1-5,TRBV15,-,TGTGCCACCAGCAGAGGTGGGGCGCGGGGAGGTCAGCCCCAGCATTTT,CATSRGGARGGQPQHF
-,TRBJ2-7,TRBV25-1,-,TGTGCCAGCAGCCTATTCTACGAGCAGTACTTC,CASSLFYEQYF
-,TRBJ2-7,TRBV12-3/TRBV12-4,-,TGTGCCAGCAGTTTATACGGCTACGAGCAGTACTTC,CASSLYGYEQYF
-,TRBJ1-1,TRBV10-3,-,TGTGCCATCACCAAGGGACAACAAGCTTTCTTT,CAITKGQQAFF
-,TRBJ1-1,TRBV5-1,-,TGCGCCAGCAGCGGTCAGGGATTGAACACTGAAGCTTTCTTT,CASSGQGLNTEAFF
-,TRBJ2-4,TRBV6-5,-,TGTGCCAGCAGCCCGGGACTTAAAAACATTCAGTACTTC,CASSPGLKNIQYF
once,TRBJ1-4,TRBV11-1,TRBD1,TGTGCCAGCAGCACCCCGGGACAGGGAAGCGAAAAACTGTTTTTT,CASSTPGQGSEKLFF
once,TRBJ2-2,TRBV13,-,TGTGCCAGCAGCTTAGGTCCGAGGGGGGAGCTGTTTTTT,CASSLGPRGELFF
-,TRBJ2-2,TRBV2,TRBD2,TGTGCCAGCAGTGGGCTAGCGGGGGTCGGGGAGCTGTTTTTT,CASSGLAGVGELFF
-,TRBJ2-1,TRBV7-7,TRBD2,TGTGCTAGCAGCTTAGAGCGGGGGCCCTACAATGAGCAGTTCTTC,CASSLERGPYNEQFF
-,TRBJ2-2,TRBV24-1,TRBD1,TGTGCCACCAGTGACGCCACAGGGGGATCGACCGGGGAGCTGTTTTTT,CATSDATGGSTGELFF
-,TRBJ2-3,TRBV27,-,TGTGCCAGCAGTTCTCCCACTGCGGCAGATACGCAGTATTTT,CASSSPTAADTQYF
-,TRBJ2-3,TRBV7-9,TRBD2,TGTGCCAGCAGTTACCCCCATCGGCTAGCGGGAGACACAGATACGCAGTATTTT,CASSYPHRLAGDTDTQYF
-,TRBJ1-1,TRBV12-3/TRBV12-4,-,TGTGCCAGCAGTTTTATCGCTGAAGCTTTCTTT,CASSFIAEAFF
-,TRBJ1-2,TRBV7-2,TRBD1,TGTGCCAGCAGCGGACAATTGGGACAGACGAACTATGGCTACACCTTC,CASSGQLGQTNYGYTF
few,TRBJ2-3,TRBV6-5,-,TGTGCCAGCAAACTAGCCGCCACAGATACGCAGTATTTT,CASKLAATDTQYF
-,TRBJ1-5,TRBV5-1,-,TGCGCCAGCAGCTTGGGCAGAGGCGGCAGCAATCAGCCCCAGCATTTT,CASSLGRGGSNQPQHF
-,TRBJ1-4,TRBV10-3,TRBD1,TGTGCCATCAGCTCAGGGGGCTCTAATGAAAAACTGTTTTTT,CAISSGGSNEKLFF
-,TRBJ1-1,TRBV11-2,-,TGTGCCAGCAGCTTAGAGAGACAAATGAACACTGAAGCTTTCTTT,CASSLERQMNTEAFF